This TCR beta chain was sequenced in a study of vaccination effects on CD4 cells after COVID-19. Peptide-pool stimulation followed by sequencing identified expanded antigen-specific CD4+ clonotypes in the ViraFEST assay. The culture ran for approximately 10 days before CD4+ T cells were isolated. Two-dose BNT162b2 or mRNA-1273 vaccination was given to participants. Germline values: CDR1 SNHLY, CDR2 FYNNEI. This CDR3 is 12 amino acids long. The V end lost 1 base, the J end lost 6 bases, and 7 bases lay between the germline ends. Repertoires were generated with immunoSEQ multiplex PCR, while TCRdb's copy carries only in-frame clones and drops some. Among some 30,000 clones, approximately 82% were seen once, and the ten largest hold 1.5%. As regards this clone: Its antigen is still unknown.

The J gene is TRBJ2-7, the V gene TRBV2; unclear D gene. This material consisted of CD4+ T cells from PBMCs cultured with HCoV-NL63 spike peptides, taken after COVID-19 vaccination. This receptor was identified in a human donor who received a COVID-19 vaccine. Some clones in this sample may be carry-over from other donors' samples. CDR3 loop: CASSEGATEQYV. The CDR3 DNA reads as TGTGCCAGCAGTGAAGGAGCGACCGAGCAGTACGTC.